The entry below gives a single T cell receptor (beta chain) sequence along with its context. This record belongs to a study of T cells after somatic rescue of genetic block. Method: immunoSEQ multiplex PCR; TCRdb's copy keeps in-frame clones and lacks some. The table records 10,000 to 15,000 clones, around 70% of them present only once. This TCR came from a boy younger than 18. Input material: peripheral blood mononuclear cells (PBMCs).

The CDR3 here is CASYKGLNTEAFF. CDR3 coding DNA: TGTGCCAGTTATAAGGGTTTGAACACTGAAGCTTTCTTT. V is TRBV6-5 and J is TRBJ1-1; no firm D call. V was clipped by 9 bases and J by 0 bases, with 11 bases between them. The CDR3 covers 13 residues. Germline assignment: CDR1 MNHEY and CDR2 SVGAGI.